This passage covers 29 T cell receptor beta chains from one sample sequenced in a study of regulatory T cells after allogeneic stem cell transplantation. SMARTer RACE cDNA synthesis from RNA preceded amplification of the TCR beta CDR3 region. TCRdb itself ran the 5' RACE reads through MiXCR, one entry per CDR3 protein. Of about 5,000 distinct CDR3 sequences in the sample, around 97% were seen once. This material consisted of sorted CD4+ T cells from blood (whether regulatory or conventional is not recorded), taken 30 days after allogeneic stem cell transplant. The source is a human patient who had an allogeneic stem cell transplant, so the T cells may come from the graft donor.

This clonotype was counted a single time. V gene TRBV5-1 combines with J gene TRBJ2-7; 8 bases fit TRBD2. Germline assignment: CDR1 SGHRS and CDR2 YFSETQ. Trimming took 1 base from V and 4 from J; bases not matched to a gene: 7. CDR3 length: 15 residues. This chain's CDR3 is CASSLREGAMYEQYF. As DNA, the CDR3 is TGCGCCAGCAGCTTGCGGGAGGGAGCCATGTACGAGCAGTACTTC.

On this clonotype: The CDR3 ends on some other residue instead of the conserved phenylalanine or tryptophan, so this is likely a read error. For the CDR3, the DNA is TGCAGTGCTGGGGTAGGTGCAGGCTGGTCCTACGAGCAGTACTAC. Its protein is CSAGVGAGWSYEQYY. The genes are TRBV20-1 and TRBJ2-7, with unresolved D. Germline V CDR1 and CDR2: DFQATT, SNEGSKA (reference sequence). The CDR3 sequence is 15 residues long. V was pared by 5 bases and J by 1 base, with 18 bases between.

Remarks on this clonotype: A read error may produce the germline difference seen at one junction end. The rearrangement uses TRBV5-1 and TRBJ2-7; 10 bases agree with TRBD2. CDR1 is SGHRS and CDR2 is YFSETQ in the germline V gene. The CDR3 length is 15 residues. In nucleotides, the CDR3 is TGCGCCAGCGGCTTACTAGCGGGATCCAAGTACGAGCAGTACTTC. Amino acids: CASGLLAGSKYEQYF.

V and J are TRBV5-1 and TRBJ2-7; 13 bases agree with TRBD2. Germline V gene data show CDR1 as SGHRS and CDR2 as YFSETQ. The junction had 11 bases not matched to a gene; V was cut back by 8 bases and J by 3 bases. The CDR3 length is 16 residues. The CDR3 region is CASPPRTSGSYYEQYF. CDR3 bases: TGCGCCAGTCCCCCTAGGACTAGCGGGAGCTACTACGAGCAGTACTTC. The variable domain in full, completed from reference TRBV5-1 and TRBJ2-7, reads KAGVTQTPRYLIKTRGQQVTLSCSPISGHRSVSWYQQTPGQGLQFLFEYFSETQRNKGNFPGRFSGRQFSNSRSEMNVSTLELGDSALYLCASPPRTSGSYYEQYFGPGTRLTVT.

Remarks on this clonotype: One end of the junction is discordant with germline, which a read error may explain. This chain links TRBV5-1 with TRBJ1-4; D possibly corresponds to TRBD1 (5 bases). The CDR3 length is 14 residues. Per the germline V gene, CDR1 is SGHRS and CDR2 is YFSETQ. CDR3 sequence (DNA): TGCCCCAGCAGCTCAGGGAGGGGTAATGAAAAACAGTTTTTT. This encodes CPSSSGRGNEKQFF.

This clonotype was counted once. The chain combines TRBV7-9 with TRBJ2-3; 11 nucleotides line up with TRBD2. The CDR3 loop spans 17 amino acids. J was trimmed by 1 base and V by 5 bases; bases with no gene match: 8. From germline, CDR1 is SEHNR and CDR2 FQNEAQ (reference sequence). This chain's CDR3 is CASSTSWTSGCTDTQYF. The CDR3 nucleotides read TGTGCCAGCAGCACTAGCTGGACTAGCGGGTGCACAGATACGCAGTATTTT. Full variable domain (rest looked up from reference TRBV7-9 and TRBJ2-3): DTGVSQNPRHKITKRGQNVTFRCDPISEHNRLYWYRQTLGQGPEFLTYFQNEAQLEKSRLLSDRFSAERPKGSFSTLEIQRTEQGDSAMYLCASSTSWTSGCTDTQYFGPGTRLTVL.

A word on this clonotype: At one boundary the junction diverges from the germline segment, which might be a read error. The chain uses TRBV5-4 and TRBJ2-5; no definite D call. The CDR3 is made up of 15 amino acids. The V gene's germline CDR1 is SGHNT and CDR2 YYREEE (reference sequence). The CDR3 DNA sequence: TGTGCCAGCGGCCTAAAGGAACAAGGGAAAGAGACCCAGAACTTC. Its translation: CASGLKEQGKETQNF.

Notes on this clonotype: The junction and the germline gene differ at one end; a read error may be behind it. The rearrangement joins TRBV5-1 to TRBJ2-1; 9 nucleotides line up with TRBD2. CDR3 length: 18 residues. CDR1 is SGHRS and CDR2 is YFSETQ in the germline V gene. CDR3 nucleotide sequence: TGCGCCAGCAGCTTGGGGAATAGCGGGAGTTTCACCTACAAAGAGCAGTTCTTC. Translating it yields CASSLGNSGSFTYKEQFF.

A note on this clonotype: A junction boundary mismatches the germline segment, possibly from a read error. The CDR3 DNA follows: TGTGCTAGCAGAAGACAGAGAACTAATGAAAAACTGTTTTTT. It is translated as CASRRQRTNEKLFF. The gene calls are TRBV6-5 and TRBJ1-4; TRBD1 is a possible D gene (5 bases). The V gene's germline CDR1 is MNHEY and CDR2 SVGAGI. The CDR3 contains 14 residues.

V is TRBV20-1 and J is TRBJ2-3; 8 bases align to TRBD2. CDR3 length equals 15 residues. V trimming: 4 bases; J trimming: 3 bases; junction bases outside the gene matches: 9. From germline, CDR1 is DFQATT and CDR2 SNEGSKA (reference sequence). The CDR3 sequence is CSAKQPAGETDTQYF. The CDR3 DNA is TGCAGTGCTAAACAGCCAGCGGGAGAGACAGATACGCAGTATTTT.

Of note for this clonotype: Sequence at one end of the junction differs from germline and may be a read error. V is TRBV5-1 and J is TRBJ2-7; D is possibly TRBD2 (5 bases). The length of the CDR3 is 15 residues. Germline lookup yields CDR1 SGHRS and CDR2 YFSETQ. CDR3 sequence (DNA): TGCTCCAGCAGCTGGCTAGCCGGATCCAGGTATGAGCAGTACTTC. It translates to CSSSWLAGSRYEQYF.

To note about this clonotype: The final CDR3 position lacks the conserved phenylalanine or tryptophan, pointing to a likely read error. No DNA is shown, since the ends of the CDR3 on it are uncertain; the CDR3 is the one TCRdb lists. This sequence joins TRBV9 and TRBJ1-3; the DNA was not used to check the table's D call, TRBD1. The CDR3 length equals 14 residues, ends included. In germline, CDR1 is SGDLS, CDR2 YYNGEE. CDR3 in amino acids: CASSPGGFGITINY.

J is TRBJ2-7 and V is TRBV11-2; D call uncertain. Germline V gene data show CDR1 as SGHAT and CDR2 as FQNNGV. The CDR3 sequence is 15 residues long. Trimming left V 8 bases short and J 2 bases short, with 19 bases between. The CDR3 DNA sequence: TGTGCCAGCCCCTTAGCCCCAGGCGCTCCCTACGAGCAGTACTTC. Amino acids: CASPLAPGAPYEQYF.

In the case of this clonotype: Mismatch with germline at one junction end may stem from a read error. CDR3 protein: CGGSMLGGSMYGQSF. CDR3 nucleotides: TGCGGCGGCAGCATGCTAGGGGGATCCATGTACGGCCAGTCCTTC. The chain recombines TRBV5-1 with TRBJ2-7; possible D gene TRBD1, 6 bases. Germline assignment: CDR1 SGHRS and CDR2 YFSETQ. This CDR3 spans 15 amino acids.

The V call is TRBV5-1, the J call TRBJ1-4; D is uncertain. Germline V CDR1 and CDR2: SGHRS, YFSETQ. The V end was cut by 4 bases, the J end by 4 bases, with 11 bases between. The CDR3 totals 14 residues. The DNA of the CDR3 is TGCGCCAGCAGCGCCGGGAGGTGTAATGAAAAACTGTTTTTT. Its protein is CASSAGRCNEKLFF.

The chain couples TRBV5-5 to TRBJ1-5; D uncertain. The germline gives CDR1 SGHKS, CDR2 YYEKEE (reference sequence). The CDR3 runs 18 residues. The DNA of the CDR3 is TGTGTCTGCAGCTCGTGGTCGAGAGGAACGAAGCGCGATCAGCCCCAGCATTTT. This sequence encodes CVCSSWSRGTKRDQPQHF.

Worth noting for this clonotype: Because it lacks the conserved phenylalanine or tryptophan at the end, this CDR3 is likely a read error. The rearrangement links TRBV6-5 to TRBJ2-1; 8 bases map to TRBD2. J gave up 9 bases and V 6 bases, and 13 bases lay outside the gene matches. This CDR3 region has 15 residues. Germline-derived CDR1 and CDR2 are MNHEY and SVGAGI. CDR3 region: CASRTLAGGPGEQFC. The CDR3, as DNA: TGTGCCAGCAGGACCCTGGCGGGAGGCCCGGGTGAGCAGTTCTGC.

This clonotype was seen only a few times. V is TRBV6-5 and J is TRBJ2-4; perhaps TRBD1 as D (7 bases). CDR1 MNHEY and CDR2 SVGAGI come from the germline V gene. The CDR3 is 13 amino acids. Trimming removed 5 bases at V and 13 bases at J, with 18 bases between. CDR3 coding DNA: TGTGCCAGCAGTCAGGGGGGCAAAAACAACCAGTACTTC. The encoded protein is CASSQGGKNNQYF.

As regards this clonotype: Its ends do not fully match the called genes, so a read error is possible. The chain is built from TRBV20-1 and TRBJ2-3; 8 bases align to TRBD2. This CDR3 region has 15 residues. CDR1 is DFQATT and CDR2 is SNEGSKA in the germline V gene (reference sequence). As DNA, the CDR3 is TGCAGTGCTAGAGATCGAGCGGGAGAGGGAGATACGCAGTACTTT. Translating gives CSARDRAGEGDTQYF.

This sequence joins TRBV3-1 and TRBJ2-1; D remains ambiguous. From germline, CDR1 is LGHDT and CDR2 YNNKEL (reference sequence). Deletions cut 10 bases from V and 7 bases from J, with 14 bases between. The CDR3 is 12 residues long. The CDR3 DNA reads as TGTGCCACGGGCCAAGATCGGAATGAGCAGTTCTTC. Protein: CATGQDRNEQFF.

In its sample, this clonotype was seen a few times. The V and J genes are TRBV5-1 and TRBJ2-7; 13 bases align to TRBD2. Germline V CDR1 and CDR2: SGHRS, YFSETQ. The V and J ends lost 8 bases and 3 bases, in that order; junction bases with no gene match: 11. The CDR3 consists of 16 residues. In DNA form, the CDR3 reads TGCGCCAGTCCTCCTGGGACTAGCGGGAACTACTACGAGCAGTACTTC. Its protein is CASPPGTSGNYYEQYF.

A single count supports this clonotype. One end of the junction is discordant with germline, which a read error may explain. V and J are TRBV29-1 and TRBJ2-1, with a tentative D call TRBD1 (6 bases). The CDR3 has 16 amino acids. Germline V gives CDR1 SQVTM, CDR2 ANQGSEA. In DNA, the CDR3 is TGCTGCGTGACCCCCGGGACAAGGGGCTCCGACAATGAGCAGTTCTTC. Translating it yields CCVTPGTRGSDNEQFF.

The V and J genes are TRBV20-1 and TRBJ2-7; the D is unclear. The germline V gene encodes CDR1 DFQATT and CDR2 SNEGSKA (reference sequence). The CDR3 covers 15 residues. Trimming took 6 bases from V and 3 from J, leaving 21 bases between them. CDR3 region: CSAGVRASWYYEQYF. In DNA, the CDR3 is TGCAGTGCCGGCGTAAGGGCAAGTTGGTACTACGAGCAGTACTTC.

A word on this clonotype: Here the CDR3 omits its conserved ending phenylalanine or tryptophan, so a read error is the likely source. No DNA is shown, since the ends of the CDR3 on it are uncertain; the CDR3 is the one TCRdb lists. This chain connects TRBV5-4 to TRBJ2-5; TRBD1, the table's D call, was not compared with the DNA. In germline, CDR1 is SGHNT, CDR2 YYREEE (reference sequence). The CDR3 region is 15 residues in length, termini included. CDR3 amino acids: CAGGLKGQGKESKYL.

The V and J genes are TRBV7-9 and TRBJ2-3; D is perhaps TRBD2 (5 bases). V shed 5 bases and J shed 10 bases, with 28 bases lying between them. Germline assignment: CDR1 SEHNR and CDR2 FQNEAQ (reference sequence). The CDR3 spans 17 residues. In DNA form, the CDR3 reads TGTGCCAGCAGCCCCAGCTGCACTCGCGGGTGCACCGATGCGCAGTATTTT. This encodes CASSPSCTRGCTDAQYF.

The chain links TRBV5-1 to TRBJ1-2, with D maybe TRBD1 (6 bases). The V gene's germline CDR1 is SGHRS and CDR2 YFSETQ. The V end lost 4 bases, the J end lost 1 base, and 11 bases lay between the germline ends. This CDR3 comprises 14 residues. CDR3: CASSLQGCNYGYTF. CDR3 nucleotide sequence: TGCGCCAGCAGCCTGCAGGGGTGTAACTATGGCTACACCTTC.

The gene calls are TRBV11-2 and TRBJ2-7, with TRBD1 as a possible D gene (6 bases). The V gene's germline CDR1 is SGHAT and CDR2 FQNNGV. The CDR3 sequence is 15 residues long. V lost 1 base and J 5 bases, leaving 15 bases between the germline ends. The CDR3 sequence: CASSLAAGAPNEQYF. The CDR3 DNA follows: TGTGCCAGCAGCTTAGCCGCAGGGGCTCCAAACGAGCAGTACTTC.

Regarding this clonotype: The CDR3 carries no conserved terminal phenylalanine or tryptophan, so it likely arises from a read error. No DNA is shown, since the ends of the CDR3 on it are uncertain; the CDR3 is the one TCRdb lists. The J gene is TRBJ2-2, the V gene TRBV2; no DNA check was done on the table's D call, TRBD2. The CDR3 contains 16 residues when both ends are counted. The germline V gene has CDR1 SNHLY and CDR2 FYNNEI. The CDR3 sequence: CASSSELAGLVGELVS.

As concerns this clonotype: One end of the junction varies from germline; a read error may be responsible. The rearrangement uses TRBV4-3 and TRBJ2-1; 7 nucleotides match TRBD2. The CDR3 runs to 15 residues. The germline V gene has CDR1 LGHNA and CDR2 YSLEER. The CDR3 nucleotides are TGCGCCAGCAGCCAACAGGAGGGAGGGGCAAGTGAGCACTCCTTC. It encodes CASSQQEGGASEHSF.